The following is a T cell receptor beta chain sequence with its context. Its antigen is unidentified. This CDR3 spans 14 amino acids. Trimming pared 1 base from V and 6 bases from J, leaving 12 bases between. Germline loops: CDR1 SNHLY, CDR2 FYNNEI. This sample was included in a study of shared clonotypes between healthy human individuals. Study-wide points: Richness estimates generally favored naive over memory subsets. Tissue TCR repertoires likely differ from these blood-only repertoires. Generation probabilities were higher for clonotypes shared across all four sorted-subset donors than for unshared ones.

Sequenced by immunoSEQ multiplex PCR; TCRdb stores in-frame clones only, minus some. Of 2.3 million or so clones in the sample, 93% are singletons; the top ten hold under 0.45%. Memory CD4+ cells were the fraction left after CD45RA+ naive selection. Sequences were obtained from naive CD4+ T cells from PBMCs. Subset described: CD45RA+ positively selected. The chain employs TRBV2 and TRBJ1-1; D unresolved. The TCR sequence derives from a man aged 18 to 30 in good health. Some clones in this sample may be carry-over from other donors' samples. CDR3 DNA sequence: TGTGCCAGCAGTGAAGGGGAGGGATGGGCTGAAGCTTTCTTT. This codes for CASSEGEGWAEAFF.